These T cell receptor beta chains were read from a single sample in a study of T cell changes during pregnancy in multiple sclerosis. Only in-frame clones appear in the TCRdb table, and some are missing; sequencing was by immunoSEQ multiplex PCR. Of some 120,000 clones listed, 80% to 95% are singletons. Sequenced here: peripheral blood, sampled before pregnancy. These receptors all stem from a female donor with multiple sclerosis, enrolled in a pregnancy study. Both conserved end residues are part of each CDR3. The order of the fields is D gene, J gene, V gene, clone size, CDR3 protein, CDR3 DNA. The D gene is left open where the match is weak. Part of the rows lack a size; the others show once, few, many or a class for expanded clones.

>-|TRBJ1-2|TRBV2|-
CASSEILDRDYGYTF
TGTGCCAGCAGTGAAATTCTCGACAGAGACTATGGCTACACCTTC
>TRBD2|TRBJ2-5|TRBV6-1|-
CASSVGLAETQHF
TGTGCCAGCAGTGTAGGACTAGCGGAGACCCAGCACTTC
>TRBD1|TRBJ1-2|TRBV9|-
CASSATPDRSNYGYTF
TGTGCCAGCAGCGCCACCCCGGACAGGTCGAACTATGGCTACACCTTC
>-|TRBJ2-7|TRBV4-2|-
CASSQAKGQSYEQYF
TGTGCCAGCAGCCAAGCAAAGGGGCAGTCCTACGAGCAGTACTTC
>-|TRBJ1-2|TRBV29-1|once
CSAHYTGYGYTF
TGCAGCGCCCATTACACGGGGTATGGCTACACCTTC
>TRBD1|TRBJ1-2|TRBV11-3|-
CASSHRGKRGGYTF
TGTGCCAGCAGCCACAGGGGTAAAAGGGGTGGCTACACCTTC
>-|TRBJ1-1|TRBV27|-
CASSRQGNTEAFF
TGTGCCAGCAGTCGGCAGGGAAATACTGAAGCTTTCTTT
>TRBD2|TRBJ2-1|TRBV6-1|once
CASSEWSMLYGRAYNEQFF
TGTGCCAGCAGTGAATGGTCCATGCTGTACGGGAGGGCCTACAATGAGCAGTTCTTC
>TRBD1|TRBJ1-5|TRBV12-5|-
CASGAGGPFSLYGAQHF
TGTGCTAGTGGCGCAGGGGGCCCATTCAGCCTGTACGGGGCCCAGCATTTT
>-|TRBJ2-2|TRBV15|-
CATSRGRTGVTGELFF
TGTGCCACCAGCAGGGGGAGGACAGGTGTTACCGGGGAGCTGTTTTTT
>TRBD2|TRBJ2-3|TRBV6-1|-
CASSESAGGRDTQYF
TGTGCCAGCAGTGAATCGGCGGGAGGGAGGGATACGCAGTATTTT
>-|TRBJ2-3|TRBV27|-
CASSLKGWGSDTQYF
TGTGCCAGCAGTTTAAAGGGTTGGGGCTCAGATACGCAGTATTTT
>-|TRBJ1-1|TRBV5-1|few
CATKGQTNTEAFF
TGCGCCACCAAGGGACAAACGAACACTGAAGCTTTCTTT
>TRBD1|TRBJ2-3|TRBV6-5|-
CASRTTGKTDTQYF
TGTGCCAGCAGAACGACAGGGAAGACAGATACGCAGTATTTT
>TRBD2|TRBJ2-7|TRBV5-4|-
CASSQPGLAGEGGSYEQYF
TGTGCCAGCAGCCAGCCCGGACTAGCGGGGGAAGGTGGGTCCTACGAGCAGTACTTC
>TRBD1|TRBJ1-5|TRBV30|-
CAWSRTGTMQPQHF
TGTGCCTGGAGCCGGACAGGGACGATGCAGCCCCAGCATTTT
>-|TRBJ2-7|TRBV6-5|-
CASSPGQTSYEQYF
TGTGCCAGCAGCCCCGGACAGACTTCCTACGAGCAGTACTTC
>-|TRBJ1-3|TRBV7-9|-
CASSWTVSGNTIYF
TGTGCCAGCAGCTGGACAGTCTCTGGAAACACCATATATTTT
>-|TRBJ2-1|TRBV5-1|-
CASSRDRSYNEQFF
TGCGCCAGCAGCCGAGACAGGAGTTACAATGAGCAGTTCTTC
>-|TRBJ1-2|TRBV7-2|-
CASSLDRAGNYGYTF
TGTGCCAGCAGCTTAGATAGGGCAGGGAACTATGGCTACACCTTC
>TRBD2|TRBJ2-7|TRBV30|once
CALGGAHEQYF
TGTGCCCTCGGGGGGGCGCACGAGCAGTACTTC
>-|TRBJ2-5|TRBV13|-
CASSLGRGIGSKTQYF
TGTGCCAGCAGCTTAGGCCGGGGAATAGGGAGCAAGACCCAGTACTTC
>TRBD2|TRBJ2-3|TRBV2|-
CASSPGLAGDTDTQYF
TGTGCCAGCAGTCCGGGACTAGCGGGGGACACAGATACGCAGTATTTT
>-|TRBJ1-1|TRBV20-1|-
CSARAGTEAFF
TGCAGTGCTAGAGCGGGGACAGAAGCTTTCTTT
>-|TRBJ1-1|TRBV6-5|-
CASSSLLGLNEAFF
TGTGCCAGCAGTTCTTTGTTGGGGCTGAATGAAGCTTTCTTT
>TRBD1|TRBJ1-1|TRBV7-8|-
CASSPYSLTGVDTEAFF
TGTGCCAGCAGCCCCTATAGTCTAACAGGGGTTGACACTGAAGCTTTCTTT
>-|TRBJ1-1|TRBV27|-
CASGGAGEAFF
TGTGCCAGCGGAGGGGCAGGTGAAGCTTTCTTT
>TRBD1|TRBJ1-2|TRBV10-3|-
CAISESGGGGYTF
TGTGCCATCAGTGAGTCAGGGGGCGGTGGCTACACCTTC